The entry below describes one T cell receptor beta chain. What it binds is unknown. Primers for the PCR totalled 60 Vbeta and 13 Jbeta. Assay used: immunoSEQ multiplex PCR; TCRdb lists only in-frame clones, some missing. The table includes roughly 140,000 clones, about three quarters detected once. These data are taken from a study of cytomegalovirus exposure and HLA in healthy donors. Germline V gives CDR1 ENHRY, CDR2 SYGVKD. V was pared by 6 bases and J by 3 bases, with 20 bases between. This CDR3 has 16 residues. Whole-study results and caveats: Many donors carried some public TCRs, although rarity characterized most TCR sequences. A later analysis showed that HLA-associated TCR beta chains had undergone more clonal expansion than equally common others. A later analysis showed TCR association rates differing by HLA locus, peaking at DRB1 and lowest at HLA-C.

The sequence was collected from a human donor in good health. The chain couples TRBV10-3 to TRBJ1-1; perhaps TRBD1 as D (5 bases). Sample: PBMCs. This CDR3 reads CAISLGTLRDDTEAFF. The CDR3 DNA reads as TGTGCCATCAGCCTCGGGACTTTGAGGGACGACACTGAAGCTTTCTTT.